The present TCR beta chain was sequenced within a study of OX40 agonist ivuxolimab in advanced cancers. Describing the broader study: The costimulatory receptor OX40 (CD134) was targeted by ivuxolimab, a fully human IgG2 agonistic monoclonal antibody. Intravenous ivuxolimab was administered to patients every 2 weeks at six dose levels: 0.01, 0.1, 0.3, 1.5, 3 and 10 mg/kg. Of the roughly 54 patients in dose escalation, about 20 had hepatocellular carcinoma, roughly 15 had melanoma, 9 had renal cell carcinoma and 9 had head and neck cancer. In the dose-escalation cohort, 82.7% of patients were male, and the mean age was approximately 60 years, with a range of roughly 23 to 85. Patients were allowed to have had prior anti-PD-1, anti-PD-L1 or anti-CTLA-4 therapy, and 40% of the dose-escalation patients had been treated with checkpoint inhibitors. Partial responses occurred in three dose-escalation patients: two with cutaneous melanoma and one with hepatocellular carcinoma. Peripheral TCRbeta sequencing was intended to test whether TCR sequence diversity was altered and clonal T-cell expansion was caused by ivuxolimab. The paper describes the monotherapy dose-escalation part (N = 52 patients) of the phase I trial of ivuxolimab. General conclusions and limits of the study: In partial responders in the 0.1-3.0 mg/kg groups, normalized peripheral clonal expansion was found to be among the lowest, especially among CD8+ T cells. At doses of 0.1 to 3.0 mg/kg, clonal expansion of both CD4+ and CD8+ blood T cells was observed from baseline to week 6. On average, CD8+ T cells showed more expanded clones than CD4+ T cells after ivuxolimab. Antigen specificity was not determined for the clonally expanded peripheral T cells. Low levels of normalized T-cell clonal expansion were also seen in some patients who did not respond.

For sequencing of the TCRbeta CDR3 region, genomic DNA was extracted from the sorted cells. The immunoSEQ Assay was used for sequencing of TCRbeta CDR3 regions. The source is immuneACCESS, and TCRdb retained only in-frame sequences with V and J called. Part of the clones is not carried over; for the studies checked, unresolved V genes explain less than half of this, and the remainder is unexplained. The sample yields tens of thousands of clones; about 89% were counted once. Clones ranked in the top ten supply approximately 12% of the sample. The trial excluded patients who had a history of autoimmune disease or who were on systemic immunosuppression. Peripheral blood for TCR sequencing was collected from all dose cohorts at baseline, on cycle 4 day 1, and on cycle 7 day 1. The samples were drawn from a first-in-human, open-label, multicenter phase I dose-escalation trial of ivuxolimab. The trial enrolled adults with locally advanced or metastatic head and neck squamous cell, hepatocellular, melanoma or renal cell carcinoma. Before TCR sequencing, CD4+ T cells and CD8+ T cells were sorted from peripheral blood as separate populations.

According to the germline V gene, CDR1 reads SNHLY and CDR2 reads FYNNEI. V is cut by 8 bases and J by 1 base, and the space between the germline ends is 9 bases. The CDR3 numbers 14 residues from cysteine through phenylalanine. Only the CDR3 DNA stays, 42 bases, in frame from base 1. Worth noting for this clone: Its recognized antigen is unknown. The input lacks base qualities; no much larger clone sits a single base away.

The source is an adult with an advanced solid tumor such as melanoma, head and neck, liver or kidney cancer. The chain uses TRBV2 and TRBJ2-6; TRBD1 is a weak D gene call, 6 bases matching. The source material was CD4+ or CD8+ T cells sorted from blood, sampled in a trial of the OX40 agonist ivuxolimab. The base sequence is TGTGCCAGCGAGGACAGTTCTGGGGCCAACGTCCTGACTTTC. Its protein is CASEDSSGANVLTF.